A selection of T cell receptor beta chains follows, all from one sample in a study of blood T cell repertoires in COVID-19. Here immunoSEQ multiplex PCR was the method, and the copy in TCRdb shows in-frame clones only, minus some. Among roughly 220,000 clones, 86% were seen once, and the ten largest hold around 2.2%. Sequencing used peripheral blood. The source is a man in his thirties or forties who had recovered from COVID-19. CDR3s include the opening cysteine and the closing phenylalanine or tryptophan. The D gene is left open where the match is weak. The size field is filled for only some rows; it gives once, few, many or a size class.

>TRBV12-3/TRBV12-4|-|TRBJ2-7|TRBD2
CASVRSGVYEQYF
TGTGCCAGCGTGCGAAGCGGGGTGTACGAGCAGTACTTC
>TRBV6-2/TRBV6-3|-|TRBJ1-5|-
CASSYGGGGQPQHF
TGTGCCAGCAGTTATGGGGGCGGGGGGCAGCCCCAGCATTTT
>TRBV15|-|TRBJ1-1|-
CATSRDWRGSMNTEAFF
TGTGCCACCAGCAGAGATTGGAGAGGTTCGATGAACACTGAAGCTTTCTTT
>TRBV6-5|once|TRBJ1-4|TRBD1
CASTLGQGVEKLFF
TGTGCCAGCACTCTCGGACAGGGCGTTGAAAAACTGTTTTTT
>TRBV14|-|TRBJ1-4|TRBD1
CASSQLGQGNEKLFF
TGTGCCAGCAGCCAACTGGGACAGGGGAACGAAAAACTGTTTTTT
>TRBV30|-|TRBJ1-2|-
CAWSGHPQVSANYGYTF
TGTGCCTGGAGTGGACACCCCCAGGTGTCGGCTAACTATGGCTACACCTTC
>TRBV6-2/TRBV6-3|-|TRBJ1-6|-
CASSLGLRRYNSPLHF
TGTGCCAGCAGTTTAGGACTGCGCCGTTATAATTCACCCCTCCACTTT
>TRBV5-6|-|TRBJ1-2|-
CASSQQTGNYGYTF
TGTGCCAGCAGCCAGCAAACAGGGAACTATGGCTACACCTTC
>TRBV27|few|TRBJ2-2|TRBD1
CASSQGEFANTGELFF
TGTGCCAGCAGCCAGGGGGAATTCGCGAACACCGGGGAGCTGTTTTTT
>TRBV19|few|TRBJ1-2|-
CASSTPPVPGYTF
TGTGCCAGTAGTACCCCTCCAGTACCAGGCTACACCTTC
>TRBV7-8|few|TRBJ2-1|-
CASSLGSGTLGNEQFF
TGTGCCAGCAGCTTAGGCTCCGGGACTCTTGGCAATGAGCAGTTCTTC
>TRBV27|many|TRBJ2-2|-
CASSLIFPQGAGELFF
TGTGCCAGCAGTTTGATTTTCCCCCAGGGTGCCGGGGAGCTGTTTTTT
>TRBV25-1|-|TRBJ1-5|-
CASSDTGPSNQPQHF
TGTGCCAGCAGTGATACAGGGCCTAGCAATCAGCCCCAGCATTTT
>TRBV18|-|TRBJ1-6|TRBD1
CASSPWDSSYNSPLHF
TGTGCCAGCTCACCTTGGGACAGCTCCTATAATTCACCCCTCCACTTT
>TRBV9|-|TRBJ1-2|-
CASSPPQGYGYTF
TGTGCCAGCAGCCCACCCCAGGGATATGGCTACACCTTC
>TRBV4-1|-|TRBJ2-7|TRBD2
CASSQAPMRLAGVGYEQYF
TGCGCCAGCAGCCAAGCCCCAATGAGACTAGCGGGGGTGGGCTACGAGCAGTACTTC
>TRBV6-2/TRBV6-3|-|TRBJ2-3|TRBD2
CASSRTSGGTDTQYF
TGTGCCAGCAGCCGAACTAGCGGCGGCACAGATACGCAGTATTTT
>TRBV13|-|TRBJ1-2|TRBD1
CASSSGQAPYGYTF
TGTGCCAGCAGCTCGGGACAGGCACCCTATGGCTACACCTTC
>TRBV27|-|TRBJ2-7|TRBD1
CASSLSTPQGLGYEQYF
TGTGCCAGCAGTTTATCGACCCCACAGGGGTTGGGCTACGAGCAGTACTTC
>TRBV27|-|TRBJ1-2|-
CASSLSARAGYTF
TGTGCCAGCAGTTTATCGGCCAGGGCCGGCTACACCTTC
>TRBV11-2|-|TRBJ2-1|-
CASSLDFGFHEQFF
TGTGCCAGCAGCTTAGATTTCGGGTTCCATGAGCAGTTCTTC
>TRBV6-4|-|TRBJ1-6|-
CASSTELNSPLHF
TGTGCCAGCAGTACTGAGCTTAATTCACCCCTCCACTTT
>TRBV4-2|-|TRBJ2-7|-
CASSQANQGYEQYF
TGTGCCAGCAGCCAAGCGAACCAGGGTTACGAGCAGTACTTC
>TRBV11-3|-|TRBJ1-2|TRBD1
CASSQTGGYGYTF
TGTGCCAGCAGCCAAACAGGGGGCTATGGCTACACCTTC
>TRBV4-1|-|TRBJ2-1|-
CASSQSTGVYNEQFF
TGCGCCAGCAGCCAATCTACGGGGGTCTACAATGAGCAGTTCTTC
>TRBV25-1|once|TRBJ2-7|-
CASSPRQPDYEQYF
TGTGCCAGCAGTCCCAGACAGCCCGACTACGAGCAGTACTTC
>TRBV19|-|TRBJ2-3|-
CASSMGPQTDTQYF
TGTGCCAGTAGTATGGGGCCCCAAACAGATACGCAGTATTTT
>TRBV30|-|TRBJ2-1|-
CAWSVRYGSTGHYNEQFF
TGTGCCTGGAGTGTACGATACGGTTCGACAGGACACTACAATGAGCAGTTCTTC
>TRBV2|once|TRBJ1-4|TRBD1
CASTEQGQGAEKLFF
TGTGCCAGCACCGAACAGGGACAGGGGGCGGAAAAACTGTTTTTT
>TRBV3-1/TRBV3-2|few|TRBJ2-3|-
CASSSRRGMDTQYF
TGTGCCAGCAGCTCCCGTCGGGGGATGGATACGCAGTATTTT
>TRBV6-5|-|TRBJ2-5|-
CASSYMRWYQETQYF
TGTGCCAGCAGTTACATGCGGTGGTACCAAGAGACCCAGTACTTC
>TRBV27|-|TRBJ2-5|-
CASSLSSRGETQYF
TGTGCCAGCAGTTTATCTTCCCGGGGAGAGACCCAGTACTTC
>TRBV9|once|TRBJ2-3|TRBD1
CASSPQGAWTDTQYF
TGTGCCAGCAGCCCCCAGGGGGCCTGGACAGATACGCAGTATTTT
>TRBV5-1|-|TRBJ2-3|TRBD1
CASSEPGQGGDTQYF
TGCGCCAGCAGCGAACCGGGACAGGGAGGAGATACGCAGTATTTT
>TRBV2|-|TRBJ1-1|TRBD1
CASSGTGGNTEAFF
TGTGCCAGCAGTGGGACAGGGGGTAACACTGAAGCTTTCTTT
>TRBV19|-|TRBJ1-2|-
CASSIDRGLIFYGYTF
TGTGCCAGTAGTATAGATCGGGGATTGATTTTTTATGGCTACACCTTC
>TRBV28|-|TRBJ1-3|-
CASSRPVGTIYF
TGTGCCAGCAGCCGCCCGGTCGGCACCATATATTTT
>TRBV6-6|-|TRBJ1-2|TRBD1
CASSYSNRGYYGYTF
TGTGCCAGCAGTTACTCGAACAGGGGCTACTATGGCTACACCTTC
>TRBV7-9|-|TRBJ1-6|TRBD1
CASSSGIDRGRSPLHF
TGTGCCAGCAGCTCCGGAATCGACAGGGGTAGGTCACCCCTCCACTTT